The 30 T cell receptor beta chains presented below share a single source sample, sequenced in a study of OX40 agonist ivuxolimab in advanced cancers. Produced via immunoSEQ multiplex PCR; TCRdb's table is partial and in-frame only. The sample consists of some 90,000 clones, roughly 84% of them appearing once. This material consisted of CD4+ or CD8+ T cells sorted from blood, taken in a trial of the OX40 agonist ivuxolimab. The receptors shown here come from an adult with an advanced solid tumor such as melanoma, head and neck, liver or kidney cancer.

V is TRBV5-1 and J is TRBJ1-4, with no clear D. The V gene lost 4 bases and the J gene lost 4 bases, with 17 bases spanning the gap. The germline V gene encodes CDR1 SGHRS and CDR2 YFSETQ. The CDR3 has 16 residues. The chain's CDR3 is CASSLLEGRDNEKLFF. The CDR3 bases are TGCGCCAGCAGCCTTTTAGAGGGTAGGGATAATGAAAAACTGTTTTTT.

The DNA for the CDR3 is TGTGCCACCAGCAGAGATAGCGGATCTCGGAGCTATGGCTACACCTTC. Protein sequence: CATSRDSGSRSYGYTF. The chain combines TRBV15 with TRBJ1-2; D is ambiguous. Trimming stripped 0 bases from V and 4 bases from J, with 15 bases between. CDR3 length: 16 amino acids. The V gene's germline CDR1 is LNHNV and CDR2 YYDKDF (reference sequence).

CDR3 amino acids: CASTNRGGLGETQYF. Here the CDR3 DNA reads TGTGCCAGCACTAATCGGGGGGGCCTGGGAGAGACCCAGTACTTC. The chain joins TRBV25-1 to TRBJ2-5, with TRBD2 identical over 8 bases. CDR3 length equals 15 residues. Trimming cost V 7 bases and J 4 bases; bases outside gene matches: 11. Germline assignment: CDR1 MGHDK and CDR2 SYGVNS.

The chain has TRBV5-1 and TRBJ2-4, with D possibly matching TRBD2 (5 bases). V gave up 4 bases and J gave up 5 bases, with 7 bases separating them. Germline CDR1 reads SGHRS; CDR2 reads YFSETQ. This CDR3 is 12 amino acids long. CDR3 residues: CASSPGENIQYF. The CDR3 DNA follows: TGCGCCAGCAGCCCCGGGGAAAACATTCAGTACTTC.

The sample holds one count of this clone. The gene calls are TRBV11-3 and TRBJ2-3; TRBD1 agrees at 8 bases. After removal of 0 bases from V and 8 bases from J, the junction contained 4 bases not matched to a gene. Looked up from germline, CDR1 is SGHNT and CDR2 is YENEEA. The CDR3 is 14 amino acids. The DNA for the CDR3 is TGTGCCAGCAGCTTAGATCCACAGGGGGGTACGCAGTATTTT. Amino acid sequence: CASSLDPQGGTQYF.

The CDR3 spells CASSSNRGWRYEQYF. CDR3 coding DNA: TGTGCCAGCAGCTCAAACAGGGGTTGGAGATACGAGCAGTACTTC. The chain is built from TRBV7-2 and TRBJ2-7; TRBD1 matches at 7 bases. From germline, CDR1 is SGHTA and CDR2 FQGNSA. Trimming took 4 bases from V and 4 from J; bases not matched to a gene: 10. CDR3 length: 15 residues.

The V gene is TRBV6-1, the J gene TRBJ1-1; D call uncertain. Germline V gene sequence: CDR1 MNHNS, CDR2 SASEGT. The CDR3 length is 13 residues. V lost 3 bases, J lost 5 bases, and 10 bases lay in between. The CDR3 coding sequence is TGTGCCAGCAGTGATTGGGCTGGTACTGAAGCTTTCTTT. Its protein is CASSDWAGTEAFF.

The table lists this clone with a few counts. This chain joins TRBV4-1 and TRBJ1-1; no clear D gene. In germline, CDR1 is MGHRA, CDR2 YSYEKL. The CDR3 extends over 13 amino acids. The germline V and J ends were trimmed by 0 bases and 9 bases, with 11 bases remaining between them. CDR3 region: CASSQEELGKAFF. The CDR3 DNA sequence: TGCGCCAGCAGCCAAGAGGAATTGGGAAAAGCTTTCTTT.

The rearrangement links TRBV6-5 to TRBJ2-2; D gene uncertain. Per the germline V gene, CDR1 is MNHEY and CDR2 is SVGAGI. V shed 0 bases and J shed 2 bases, with 10 bases lying between them. CDR3 length equals 16 residues. The CDR3 here is CASSYSTMLNTGELFF. CDR3 in DNA: TGTGCCAGCAGTTACTCGACAATGCTTAACACCGGGGAGCTGTTTTTT.

In its sample, this clone was seen a few times. The chain employs TRBV18 and TRBJ1-5; 8 nucleotides align to TRBD1. The V gene end was trimmed by 3 bases and the J gene end by 6 bases; junction bases not matched to a gene: 7. The CDR3 runs to 15 residues. Germline values: CDR1 KGHSH, CDR2 LQKENI. The CDR3 region is CASSPQQGAGQPQHF. The CDR3 DNA reads as TGTGCCAGCTCACCTCAGCAGGGGGCGGGTCAGCCCCAGCATTTT.

The count of this clone is one. The chain carries TRBV30 and TRBJ1-4; D not resolved. The CDR3 spans 13 residues. Germline-derived CDR1 and CDR2 are GTSNPN and SVGIG (reference sequence). Deletions cut 1 base from V and 8 bases from J, with 11 bases between. CDR3 nucleotide sequence: TGTGCCTGGAGTGGAGATCTTGGGGAAAAACTGTTTTTT. Its protein is CAWSGDLGEKLFF. Supplemented by reference TRBV30 and TRBJ1-4, the full variable domain reads SQTIHQWPATLVQPVGSPLSLECTVEGTSNPNLYWYRQAAGRGLQLLFYSVGIGQISSEVPQNLSASRPQDRQFILSSKKLLLSDSGFYLCAWSGDLGEKLFFGSGTQLSVL.

This clone showed up just a few times. The chain uses TRBV4-1 and TRBJ2-3, with no clear D. Per germline, CDR1 MGHRA and CDR2 YSYEKL. The CDR3 has 12 amino acids. V lost 3 bases to trimming and J lost 6 bases, with 7 bases between them. CDR3 nucleotides: TGCGCCAGCAGCCAGACCTGGGATACGCAGTATTTT. This encodes CASSQTWDTQYF.

This chain joins TRBV5-1 and TRBJ1-1, with TRBD1 matching over 7 bases. This CDR3 comprises 14 residues. The trim removed 5 bases at V and 4 bases at J, leaving 8 bases unmatched. Germline CDR1 is SGHRS and CDR2 is YFSETQ. The CDR3 DNA follows: TGCGCCAGCAGAAATGACGCAGGGGGCACTGAAGCTTTCTTT. Amino acids: CASRNDAGGTEAFF.

The chain joins TRBV7-2 to TRBJ2-7, with D tentatively TRBD2 (6 bases). V was cut by 3 bases and J by 0 bases, with 9 bases left in between. This CDR3 region has 14 residues. Germline-derived CDR1 and CDR2 are SGHTA and FQGNSA. This CDR3 is CASSFTGVSYEQYF. The CDR3 DNA reads as TGTGCCAGCAGCTTCACGGGGGTCTCCTACGAGCAGTACTTC.

The gene calls are TRBV4-2 and TRBJ2-5, with TRBD2 matching over 7 bases. The CDR3 runs to 15 residues. With 0 bases clipped from V and 2 bases from J, the junction kept 3 bases outside the gene matches. Looked up from germline, CDR1 is LGHNA and CDR2 is YNFKEQ. This CDR3 reads CASSQEWGGQETQYF. The CDR3 coding sequence is TGTGCCAGCAGCCAAGAGTGGGGGGGGCAAGAGACCCAGTACTTC.

This clone is a singleton in its sample. The chain employs TRBV5-1 and TRBJ1-3; D possibly corresponds to TRBD1 (6 bases). Germline loops: CDR1 SGHRS, CDR2 YFSETQ. Trimming took off 3 bases at V and 1 base at J, with 17 bases between the two ends. This CDR3 is 17 amino acids long. The CDR3 region is CASSWGTTASSGNTIYF. CDR3 in DNA: TGCGCCAGCAGCTGGGGGACAACCGCCTCGTCTGGAAACACCATATATTTT.

The chain is built from TRBV7-2 and TRBJ2-1; D remains unclear. Germline V gene sequence: CDR1 SGHTA, CDR2 FQGNSA. Trimming stripped 1 base from V and 10 bases from J, with 8 bases between. The CDR3 is 12 residues long. The CDR3 is CASSLGDGEQFF. The CDR3 nucleotides are TGTGCCAGCAGCTTAGGGGATGGGGAGCAGTTCTTC.

The V and J genes are TRBV21-1 and TRBJ2-3; the D call in the table, TRBD2, was not verified against the DNA. TRBV21-1 is annotated as a pseudogene. The CDR3 has 11 amino acids. The CDR3: CASSWSDTQYF. CDR3 in DNA: TGTGCCAGCAGCTGGAGTGATACGCAGTATTTT.

J is TRBJ1-5 and V is TRBV19; TRBD1 aligns across 7 bases. This CDR3 region has 15 residues. The V gene's germline CDR1 is LNHDA and CDR2 SQIVND (reference sequence). V was clipped by 2 bases and J by 4 bases; unmatched bases: 5. CDR3 DNA sequence: TGTGCCAGTAGTATACAAGGGGGCCTAAATCAGCCCCAGCATTTT. Translation gives CASSIQGGLNQPQHF.

The chain is built from TRBV2 and TRBJ2-7; 10 positions agree with TRBD2. This CDR3 contains 16 residues. From germline, CDR1 is SNHLY and CDR2 FYNNEI. With V trimmed by 4 bases and J by 6 bases, 12 bases remained unmatched. CDR3 residues: CASSGSVGLAEVEQYF. The CDR3 nucleotides read TGTGCCAGCAGTGGAAGCGTAGGACTAGCGGAGGTCGAGCAGTACTTC.

This clone is a singleton in its sample. The J gene is TRBJ2-1, the V gene TRBV6-1, with TRBD2 matching 8 bases. Germline V CDR1 and CDR2: MNHNS, SASEGT. With 8 bases clipped from V and 5 bases from J, the junction kept 8 bases outside the gene matches. This CDR3 has 14 amino acids. This chain's CDR3 is CASVEGTSNNEQFF. CDR3 nucleotide sequence: TGTGCCAGCGTGGAAGGGACTAGTAACAATGAGCAGTTCTTC.

The chain combines TRBV15 with TRBJ1-5; 7 positions match TRBD1. V was clipped by 0 bases and J by 11 bases; unmatched bases: 13. Germline CDR1 reads LNHNV; CDR2 reads YYDKDF (reference sequence). CDR3 length equals 16 residues. CDR3 residues: CATSRELGQFGGSQHF. The CDR3 DNA is TGTGCCACCAGCAGAGAATTGGGACAGTTCGGAGGGTCCCAGCATTTT.

The genes are TRBV19 and TRBJ1-2, with 8 nucleotides matching TRBD1. The germline gives CDR1 LNHDA, CDR2 SQIVND (reference sequence). V was clipped by 7 bases and J by 3 bases; unmatched bases: 10. The CDR3 is 15 residues long. The CDR3 region has the DNA TGTGCCAGTAAATCAGGGGGCAATTGGGACTATGGCTACACCTTC. Its protein product is CASKSGGNWDYGYTF.

The chain has TRBV2 and TRBJ2-3; D possibly corresponds to TRBD2 (6 bases). CDR1 and CDR2 from the germline V gene are SNHLY and FYNNEI. The CDR3 has 16 amino acids. V lost 3 bases, J lost 10 bases, and 23 bases lay in between. The CDR3 nucleotides read TGTGCCAGCAGTGACCGCACGGGACTTGGGGAGCTTGCGCAGTATTTT. Amino acids: CASSDRTGLGELAQYF. The full variable domain, with the rest looked up from reference TRBV2 and TRBJ2-3, is EPEVTQTPSHQVTQMGQEVILRCVPISNHLYFYWYRQILGQKVEFLVSFYNNEISEKSEIFDDQFSVERPDGSNFTLKIRSTKLEDSAMYFCASSDRTGLGELAQYFGPGTRLTVL.

This chain uses TRBV5-6 with TRBJ2-5; a possible D gene is TRBD1 (8 bases). V gave up 4 bases and J gave up 3 bases, with 22 bases separating them. This CDR3 contains 17 residues. Germline CDR1 SGHDT, CDR2 YYEEEE. The DNA for the CDR3 is TGTGCCAGCAGCCTACGCCGGACAGGGAGGGCGGAAGAGACCCAGTACTTC. It encodes CASSLRRTGRAEETQYF.

V usage is TRBV18 and J usage is TRBJ2-2, with D tentatively TRBD2 (5 bases). The CDR3 is made up of 17 amino acids. V lost 6 bases to trimming and J lost 5 bases, with 22 bases between them. Germline V lookup: CDR1 KGHSH, CDR2 LQKENI. The CDR3 loop is CASSPQTPPGGTGELFF. Here the CDR3 DNA reads TGTGCCAGCTCGCCCCAGACTCCTCCCGGCGGGACCGGGGAGCTGTTTTTT.

This CDR3 is CASSPKAGAIQETQYF. In DNA, the CDR3 is TGTGCCAGCAGCCCTAAAGCGGGGGCAATCCAAGAGACCCAGTACTTC. The chain combines TRBV7-2 with TRBJ2-5; 8 positions agree with TRBD2. CDR3 length: 16 residues. Germline V gene data show CDR1 as SGHTA and CDR2 as FQGNSA. V lost 5 bases and J lost 1; bases outside the gene matches: 9.

The chain carries TRBV6-6 and TRBJ2-5; 12 bases are shared with TRBD1. The junction had 9 bases not matched to a gene; V was cut back by 5 bases and J by 5 bases. The CDR3 has 16 amino acids. Germline V gives CDR1 MNHNY, CDR2 SVGAGI (reference sequence). This chain's CDR3 is CASSGPGQGAGETQYF. The CDR3 nucleotides are TGTGCCAGCAGTGGCCCGGGACAGGGGGCCGGGGAGACCCAGTACTTC.

The chain carries TRBV6-6 and TRBJ1-2, with TRBD1 identical over 7 bases. The CDR3 is made up of 14 amino acids. CDR1 is MNHNY and CDR2 is SVGAGI in the germline V gene (reference sequence). V was pared by 7 bases and J by 2 bases, with 7 bases of the junction left unmatched. DNA of the CDR3: TGTGCCAGCAATCCTGGGGGACAGAACTATGGCTACACCTTC. Its protein product is CASNPGGQNYGYTF.

The chain recombines TRBV15 with TRBJ2-1, with a tentative D call TRBD2 (6 bases). The CDR3 loop spans 14 amino acids. The germline V gene encodes CDR1 LNHNV and CDR2 YYDKDF (reference sequence). The V and J ends lost 0 bases and 7 bases respectively, with 10 bases between them. CDR3 sequence (DNA): TGTGCCACCAGCAGAGATTCGAGCGGGAATGAGCAGTTCTTC. Its translation: CATSRDSSGNEQFF.